Listed below are T cell receptor beta chains from one sample, sequenced in a study of OX40 agonist ivuxolimab in advanced cancers. Repertoires were generated with immunoSEQ multiplex PCR, while TCRdb's copy carries only in-frame clones and drops some. The sample records tens of thousands of clones, over 60% being singletons. The sample consisted of CD4+ or CD8+ T cells sorted from blood, taken in a trial of the OX40 agonist ivuxolimab. Every receptor here comes from an adult with an advanced solid tumor such as melanoma, head and neck, liver or kidney cancer. Both conserved end residues are part of each CDR3. The order of the fields is J gene, D gene, V gene, clone size, CDR3 protein, CDR3 DNA. The D gene is left open where the match is weak. Clone sizes are given selectively: once, few, many, or a class where the clone is expanded.

J gene: TRBJ1-6; D gene: .; V gene: TRBV1; clone size: .; CDR3 protein: CTSSQEDSWNSPLHF; CDR3 DNA: TGCACCAGCAGCCAAGAGGACAGTTGGAATTCACCCCTCCACTTT
J gene: TRBJ1-2; D gene: TRBD1; V gene: TRBV6-5; clone size: once; CDR3 protein: CASSYSSGQGKGYTF; CDR3 DNA: TGTGCCAGCAGTTACTCCTCGGGACAGGGTAAAGGCTACACCTTC
J gene: TRBJ1-6; D gene: .; V gene: TRBV11-2; clone size: .; CDR3 protein: CASSLDWQNSPLHF; CDR3 DNA: TGTGCCAGCAGCTTAGATTGGCAAAATTCACCCCTCCACTTT
J gene: TRBJ1-2; D gene: .; V gene: TRBV2; clone size: .; CDR3 protein: CASSMPANYGYTF; CDR3 DNA: TGTGCCAGCAGTATGCCCGCAAACTATGGCTACACCTTC
J gene: TRBJ1-2; D gene: .; V gene: TRBV19; clone size: .; CDR3 protein: CASTLQGMGGYTF; CDR3 DNA: TGTGCCAGTACCCTCCAGGGGATGGGTGGCTACACCTTC
J gene: TRBJ1-2; D gene: TRBD1; V gene: TRBV27; clone size: .; CDR3 protein: CASSLKQGNYGYTF; CDR3 DNA: TGTGCCAGCAGTTTAAAACAGGGGAACTATGGCTACACCTTC
J gene: TRBJ1-5; D gene: .; V gene: TRBV2; clone size: .; CDR3 protein: CASSRADLAQHF; CDR3 DNA: TGTGCCAGCTCAAGAGCGGATTTGGCCCAGCATTTT
J gene: TRBJ2-1; D gene: .; V gene: TRBV30; clone size: .; CDR3 protein: CAWSVPFNEQFF; CDR3 DNA: TGTGCCTGGAGTGTACCATTCAATGAGCAGTTCTTC
J gene: TRBJ1-6; D gene: TRBD1; V gene: TRBV6-5; clone size: .; CDR3 protein: CASSPGQWNSPLHF; CDR3 DNA: TGTGCCAGCAGCCCGGGACAGTGGAATTCACCCCTCCACTTT
J gene: TRBJ1-1; D gene: TRBD1; V gene: TRBV5-1; clone size: .; CDR3 protein: CASSKITGGRNTEAFF; CDR3 DNA: TGCGCCAGCAGCAAGATAACAGGGGGCAGGAACACTGAAGCTTTCTTT
J gene: TRBJ2-1; D gene: .; V gene: TRBV21-1; clone size: .; CDR3 protein: CASRLAGMVPALNEQFF; CDR3 DNA: TGTGCCAGCAGACTAGCGGGGATGGTTCCCGCCCTCAATGAGCAGTTCTTC
J gene: TRBJ2-1; D gene: .; V gene: TRBV4-2; clone size: .; CDR3 protein: CASSIGTEQFF; CDR3 DNA: TGTGCCAGCAGCATCGGGACTGAGCAGTTCTTC
J gene: TRBJ1-1; D gene: TRBD1; V gene: TRBV11-3; clone size: few; CDR3 protein: CASSTQGALSKPEAFF; CDR3 DNA: TGTGCCAGCAGCACACAGGGGGCGCTTAGCAAACCTGAAGCTTTCTTT
J gene: TRBJ2-1; D gene: TRBD2; V gene: TRBV9; clone size: .; CDR3 protein: CASSVVGGVYNEQFF; CDR3 DNA: TGTGCCAGCAGCGTAGTCGGGGGGGTCTACAATGAGCAGTTCTTC
J gene: TRBJ1-2; D gene: TRBD1; V gene: TRBV10-2; clone size: .; CDR3 protein: CASSELVLGQGDYGYTF; CDR3 DNA: TGCGCCAGCAGTGAATTGGTTTTGGGACAGGGGGACTATGGCTACACCTTC
J gene: TRBJ1-1; D gene: .; V gene: TRBV27; clone size: .; CDR3 protein: CASSLSRVSDEAFF; CDR3 DNA: TGTGCCAGCAGTTTATCTAGGGTGTCGGATGAAGCTTTCTTT
J gene: TRBJ2-1; D gene: TRBD2; V gene: TRBV11-2; clone size: few; CDR3 protein: CASSLEWGGTDEQFF; CDR3 DNA: TGTGCCAGCAGCTTAGAGTGGGGAGGGACGGATGAGCAGTTCTTC
J gene: TRBJ1-1; D gene: .; V gene: TRBV14; clone size: .; CDR3 protein: CASSQYQSRTDTEAFF; CDR3 DNA: TGTGCCAGCAGCCAATACCAGTCCCGGACGGACACTGAAGCTTTCTTT
J gene: TRBJ2-2; D gene: TRBD2; V gene: TRBV10-2; clone size: .; CDR3 protein: CASSPGLATGELFF; CDR3 DNA: TGCGCCAGCAGTCCGGGACTAGCGACCGGGGAGCTGTTTTTT
J gene: TRBJ1-2; D gene: TRBD1; V gene: TRBV19; clone size: .; CDR3 protein: CATRDRALTSYGYTF; CDR3 DNA: TGTGCCACCAGGGACAGGGCTTTGACGAGCTATGGCTACACCTTC
J gene: TRBJ1-5; D gene: .; V gene: TRBV5-6; clone size: .; CDR3 protein: CASSLLDSYSNQPQHF; CDR3 DNA: TGTGCCAGCAGCTTGCTGGACAGTTATAGCAATCAGCCCCAGCATTTT
J gene: TRBJ1-2; D gene: TRBD1; V gene: TRBV6-5; clone size: .; CDR3 protein: CASSRTGGNYGYTF; CDR3 DNA: TGTGCCAGCAGCCGTACAGGGGGCAACTATGGCTACACCTTC
J gene: TRBJ2-1; D gene: TRBD2; V gene: TRBV4-2; clone size: .; CDR3 protein: CASSLLAGAHNEQFF; CDR3 DNA: TGTGCCAGCAGCCTACTAGCGGGGGCCCACAATGAGCAGTTCTTC
J gene: TRBJ1-1; D gene: .; V gene: TRBV6-5; clone size: .; CDR3 protein: CASSTAFGDTEAFF; CDR3 DNA: TGTGCCAGCAGTACGGCCTTTGGGGACACTGAAGCTTTCTTT
J gene: TRBJ1-3; D gene: TRBD1; V gene: TRBV2; clone size: once; CDR3 protein: CASRGQLSGNTIYF; CDR3 DNA: TGTGCCAGCAGGGGACAGCTCTCTGGAAACACCATATATTTT
J gene: TRBJ1-3; D gene: .; V gene: TRBV9; clone size: once; CDR3 protein: CASSVRGGNTIYF; CDR3 DNA: TGTGCCAGCAGCGTAAGGGGGGGAAACACCATATATTTT
J gene: TRBJ1-5; D gene: .; V gene: TRBV10-3; clone size: .; CDR3 protein: CAISDRGEGNQPQHF; CDR3 DNA: TGTGCCATCAGTGACAGGGGCGAGGGCAATCAGCCCCAGCATTTT
J gene: TRBJ1-4; D gene: .; V gene: TRBV2; clone size: .; CDR3 protein: CASKFESTNEKLFF; CDR3 DNA: TGTGCCAGCAAATTTGAAAGTACTAATGAAAAACTGTTTTTT